One and the same sample provided the 6 T cell receptor beta chains below, sequenced in a study of CD8 T cells in Susac syndrome. A quantity of about 0.5 to 1 ug RNA underwent reverse transcription using random hexamers. TCRdb passed the immunoSEQ multiplex PCR reads through MiXCR, listing each CDR3 protein once. The table records about 120,000 distinct CDR3 sequences, around 95% of them present only once. The sequencing sample was made of CD4+ T cells from PBMCs. Receptor source: a human donor in good health.

The CDR3 DNA reads TGTGCCAGCAGCCAAGGAGGAACAACCCAGTACTTC. It translates to CASSQGGTTQYF. V is TRBV4-2 and J is TRBJ2-5, with no clear D. V gave up 1 base and J gave up 8 bases, with 8 bases separating them. The CDR3 runs 12 residues. Germline V CDR1 and CDR2: LGHNA, YNFKEQ.

This clonotype was seen just once. The rearrangement links TRBV7-3 to TRBJ1-1; no clear D. The CDR3 consists of 15 residues. V was trimmed by 5 bases and J by 0 bases, leaving 13 bases between them. CDR1 SGHTA and CDR2 FQGTGA come from the germline V gene. The CDR3 coding sequence is TGTGCCAGCAGCCCGATGGACGGTTTGAACACTGAAGCTTTCTTT. Translation gives CASSPMDGLNTEAFF.

The chain uses TRBV7-2 and TRBJ2-7; D is ambiguous. Germline V gives CDR1 SGHTA, CDR2 FQGNSA. The CDR3 is made up of 14 amino acids. Trimming shortened V by 5 bases and J by 6 bases, and 17 bases separated the two germline ends. The CDR3 DNA reads TGTGCCAGCAGCCCCCCAATTAGACTGCGCGAGCAGTACTTC. Protein product: CASSPPIRLREQYF.

Only one count was recorded for this clonotype. The chain links TRBV6-5 to TRBJ2-2; 8 nucleotides align to TRBD2. V gave up 4 bases and J gave up 5 bases; unmatched junction bases: 9. CDR1 and CDR2 from the germline V gene are MNHEY and SVGAGI. This CDR3 is built from 16 residues. This CDR3 reads CASSSDRTSRTGELFF. The CDR3 DNA reads TGTGCCAGCAGTTCTGATCGGACTAGCCGGACCGGGGAGCTGTTTTTT.

The chain has TRBV4-3 and TRBJ1-3; tentative D call: TRBD1 (5 bases). This CDR3 spans 16 amino acids. V lost 3 bases and J lost 0, with 12 bases in between. Germline CDR1 is LGHNA and CDR2 is YSLEER. For the CDR3, the DNA is TGCGCCAGCAGCCAGACAGTTCGAAGCTCTGGAAACACCATATATTTT. Protein sequence: CASSQTVRSSGNTIYF.

This chain joins TRBV4-2 and TRBJ2-3, with 12 bases fitting TRBD2. V dropped 11 bases and J dropped 0; count of bases not matched to a gene: 3. The CDR3 runs 14 residues. Germline V gives CDR1 LGHNA, CDR2 YNFKEQ. The CDR3 sequence is CAASGRDSTDTQYF. The CDR3 DNA follows: TGTGCCGCTAGCGGGAGGGATAGCACAGATACGCAGTATTTT.